This TCR beta chain was profiled in a study of shared clonotypes between healthy human individuals. The donors, healthy adults who were HIV-negative, had experienced no recent acute infections or vaccinations. Using immunoSEQ multiplex PCR, the repertoire was profiled, and TCRdb retains in-frame clones only, with some absent. The data show over 2 million clones, approximately 95% seen once. V lost 3 bases and J 3 bases, leaving 11 bases between the germline ends. CDR1 KGHSH and CDR2 LQKENI come from the germline V gene. The length of the CDR3 is 15 residues. The sample comprised naive CD4+ T cells sorted from blood. Subset: CD45RA+ positively selected. The chain has TRBV18 and TRBJ1-4; the D is unclear. This receptor was obtained from a man between 18 and 29 years old in good health. The chain's CDR3 is CASSPPPSSNEKLFF. The CDR3 DNA follows: TGTGCCAGCTCACCCCCTCCGAGTTCTAATGAAAAACTGTTTTTT. The full variable domain, in which reference TRBV18 and TRBJ1-4 provide the parts outside the CDR3, is NAGVMQNPRHLVRRRGQEARLRCSPMKGHSHVYWYRQLPEEGLKFMVYLQKENIIDESGMPKERFSAEFPKEGPSILRIQQVVRGDSAAYFCASSPPPSSNEKLFFGSGTQLSVL.